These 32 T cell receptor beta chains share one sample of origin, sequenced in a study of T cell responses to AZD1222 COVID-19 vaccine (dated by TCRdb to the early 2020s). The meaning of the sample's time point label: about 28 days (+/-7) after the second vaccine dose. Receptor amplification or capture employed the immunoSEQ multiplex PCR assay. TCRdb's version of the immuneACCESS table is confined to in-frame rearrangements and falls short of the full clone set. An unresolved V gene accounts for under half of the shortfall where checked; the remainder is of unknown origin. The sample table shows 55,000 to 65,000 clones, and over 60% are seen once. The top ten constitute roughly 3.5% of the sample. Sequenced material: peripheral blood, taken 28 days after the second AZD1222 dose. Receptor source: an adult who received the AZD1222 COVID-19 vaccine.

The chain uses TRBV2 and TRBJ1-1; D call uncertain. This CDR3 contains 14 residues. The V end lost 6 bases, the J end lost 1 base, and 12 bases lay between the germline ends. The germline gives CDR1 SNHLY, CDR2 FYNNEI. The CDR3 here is CASSSVSANTEAFF. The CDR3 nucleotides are TGTGCCAGCAGCAGCGTAAGCGCGAACACTGAAGCTTTCTTT.

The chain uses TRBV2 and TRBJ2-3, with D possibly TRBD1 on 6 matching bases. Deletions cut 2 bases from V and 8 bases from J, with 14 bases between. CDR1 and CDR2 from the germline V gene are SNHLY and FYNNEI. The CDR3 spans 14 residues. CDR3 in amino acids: CASSERGTFGTQYF. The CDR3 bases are TGTGCCAGCAGTGAAAGGGGGACCTTCGGTACGCAGTATTTT.

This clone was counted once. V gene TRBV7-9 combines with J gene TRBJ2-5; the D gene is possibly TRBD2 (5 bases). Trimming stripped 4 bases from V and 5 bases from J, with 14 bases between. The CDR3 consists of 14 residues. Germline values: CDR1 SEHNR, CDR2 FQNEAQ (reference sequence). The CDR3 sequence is CASSSTDRGETQYF. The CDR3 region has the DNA TGTGCCAGCAGCTCAACAGATAGAGGGGAGACCCAGTACTTC.

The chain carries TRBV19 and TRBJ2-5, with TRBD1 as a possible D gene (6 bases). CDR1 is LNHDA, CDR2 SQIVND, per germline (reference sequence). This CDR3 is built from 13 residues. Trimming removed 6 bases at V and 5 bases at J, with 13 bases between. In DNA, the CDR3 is TGTGCCAGTAGATACAACAGGGATGAGACCCAGTACTTC. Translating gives CASRYNRDETQYF.

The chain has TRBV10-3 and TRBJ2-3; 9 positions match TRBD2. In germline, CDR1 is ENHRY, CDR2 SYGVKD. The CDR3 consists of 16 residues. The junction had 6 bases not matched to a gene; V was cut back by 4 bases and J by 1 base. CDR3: CAISVSAGGRTDTQYF. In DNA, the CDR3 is TGTGCCATCAGTGTTTCGGCGGGGGGGCGCACAGATACGCAGTATTTT.

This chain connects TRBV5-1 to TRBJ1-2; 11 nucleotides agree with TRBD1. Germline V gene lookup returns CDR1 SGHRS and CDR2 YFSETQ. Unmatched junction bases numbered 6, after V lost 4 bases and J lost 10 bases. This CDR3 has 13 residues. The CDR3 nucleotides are TGCGCCAGCAGCGCGGGACAGGGGGGATCCTACACCTTC. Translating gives CASSAGQGGSYTF. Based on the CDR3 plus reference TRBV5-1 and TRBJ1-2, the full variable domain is KAGVTQTPRYLIKTRGQQVTLSCSPISGHRSVSWYQQTPGQGLQFLFEYFSETQRNKGNFPGRFSGRQFSNSRSEMNVSTLELGDSALYLCASSAGQGGSYTFGSGTRLTVV.

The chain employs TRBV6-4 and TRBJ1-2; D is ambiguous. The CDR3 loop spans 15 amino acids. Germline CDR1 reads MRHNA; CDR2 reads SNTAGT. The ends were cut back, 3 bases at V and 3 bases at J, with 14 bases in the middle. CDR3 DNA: TGTGCCAGCAGTGAGGACCTGTGGGGATACTATGGCTACACCTTC. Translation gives CASSEDLWGYYGYTF.

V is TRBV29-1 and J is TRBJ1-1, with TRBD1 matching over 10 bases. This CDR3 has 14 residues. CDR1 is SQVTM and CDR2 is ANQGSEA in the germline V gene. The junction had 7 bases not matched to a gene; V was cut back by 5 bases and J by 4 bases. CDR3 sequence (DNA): TGCAGCGTTACCGACAGGGGGCCTGGCACTGAAGCTTTCTTT. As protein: CSVTDRGPGTEAFF.

DNA for the CDR3: TGTGCCAGCAGCCACTATCAGGGGGCTGGATGGGAGGAGACCCAGTACTTC. Residues: CASSHYQGAGWEETQYF. This sequence joins TRBV14 and TRBJ2-5; 8 positions agree with TRBD1. V lost 3 bases to trimming and J lost 5 bases; unmatched junction nucleotides: 14. Per the germline V gene, CDR1 is SGHDN and CDR2 is FVKESK. The CDR3 sequence is 17 residues long.

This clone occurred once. CDR3 amino acids: CATSDPGTANTGELFF. In DNA, the CDR3 is TGTGCCACCAGTGACCCCGGGACCGCGAACACCGGGGAGCTGTTTTTT. The rearrangement links TRBV24-1 to TRBJ2-2, with D perhaps assigned TRBD1 or TRBD2 (5 bases each). There are 16 residues in the CDR3. Germline loops: CDR1 KGHDR, CDR2 SFDVKD. Trimming left V 4 bases short and J 0 bases short, with 11 bases between.

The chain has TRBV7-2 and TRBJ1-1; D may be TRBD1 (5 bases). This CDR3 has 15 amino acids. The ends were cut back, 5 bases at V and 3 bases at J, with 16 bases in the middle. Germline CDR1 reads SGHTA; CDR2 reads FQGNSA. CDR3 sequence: CASSPQGGRDTEAFF. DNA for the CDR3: TGTGCCAGCAGCCCCCAGGGTGGTAGGGACACTGAAGCTTTCTTT.

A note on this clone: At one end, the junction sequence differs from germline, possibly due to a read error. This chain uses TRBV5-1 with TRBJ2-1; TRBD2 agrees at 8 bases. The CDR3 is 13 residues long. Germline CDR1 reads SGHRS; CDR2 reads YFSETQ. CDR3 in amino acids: CASSLGPGGARIF. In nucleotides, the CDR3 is TGCGCCAGCAGCTTGGGCCCGGGGGGGGCTCGGATCTTC.

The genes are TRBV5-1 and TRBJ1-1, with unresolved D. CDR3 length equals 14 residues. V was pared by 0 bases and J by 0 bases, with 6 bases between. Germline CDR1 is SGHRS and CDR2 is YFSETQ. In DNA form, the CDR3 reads TGCGCCAGCAGCTTGGCAGGCATGAACACTGAAGCTTTCTTT. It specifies CASSLAGMNTEAFF.

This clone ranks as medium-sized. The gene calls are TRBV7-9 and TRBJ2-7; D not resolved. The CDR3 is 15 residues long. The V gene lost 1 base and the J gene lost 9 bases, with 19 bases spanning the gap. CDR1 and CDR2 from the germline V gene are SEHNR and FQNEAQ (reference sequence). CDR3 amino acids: CASSLDGMTRSGQYF. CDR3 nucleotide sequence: TGTGCCAGCAGCTTAGATGGGATGACAAGGTCAGGGCAGTACTTC.

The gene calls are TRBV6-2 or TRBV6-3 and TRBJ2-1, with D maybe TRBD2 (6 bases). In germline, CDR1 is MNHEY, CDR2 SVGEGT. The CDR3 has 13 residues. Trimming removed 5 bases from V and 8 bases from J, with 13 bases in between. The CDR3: CASSALWGDEQFF. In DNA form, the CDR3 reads TGTGCCAGCAGTGCCCTTTGGGGGGATGAGCAGTTCTTC.

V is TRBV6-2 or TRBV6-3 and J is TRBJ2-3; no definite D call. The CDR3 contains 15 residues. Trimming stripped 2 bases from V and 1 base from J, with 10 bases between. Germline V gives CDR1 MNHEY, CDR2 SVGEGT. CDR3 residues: CASSYAGGGTDTQYF. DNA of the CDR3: TGTGCCAGCAGTTACGCCGGCGGCGGCACAGATACGCAGTATTTT.

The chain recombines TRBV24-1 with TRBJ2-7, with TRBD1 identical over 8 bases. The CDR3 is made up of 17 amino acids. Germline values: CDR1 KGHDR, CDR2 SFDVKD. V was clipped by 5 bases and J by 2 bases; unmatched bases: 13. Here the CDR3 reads CATSGRISGTGTYEQYF. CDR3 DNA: TGTGCCACCAGTGGTCGCATTTCCGGGACAGGTACCTACGAGCAGTACTTC.

The CDR3 DNA sequence: TGTGCCAGCAGTCGGGACAGTTTCTCTGGAAACACCATATATTTT. It translates to CASSRDSFSGNTIYF. The chain links TRBV6-5 to TRBJ1-3; 7 bases match TRBD1. Germline V gene lookup returns CDR1 MNHEY and CDR2 SVGAGI. V lost 5 bases, J lost 0 bases, and 4 bases stayed unmatched. The CDR3 covers 15 residues.

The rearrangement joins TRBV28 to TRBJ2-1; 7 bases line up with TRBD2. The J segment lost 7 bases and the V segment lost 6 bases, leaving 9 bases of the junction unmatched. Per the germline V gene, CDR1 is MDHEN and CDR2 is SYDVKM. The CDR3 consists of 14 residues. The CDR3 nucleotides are TGTGCCAGCAGGCGCGGGGGATCGCAGAATGAGCAGTTCTTC. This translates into CASRRGGSQNEQFF. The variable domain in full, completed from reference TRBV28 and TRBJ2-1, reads DVKVTQSSRYLVKRTGEKVFLECVQDMDHENMFWYRQDPGLGLRLIYFSYDVKMKEKGDIPEGYSVSREKKERFSLILESASTNQTSMYLCASRRGGSQNEQFFGPGTRLTVL.

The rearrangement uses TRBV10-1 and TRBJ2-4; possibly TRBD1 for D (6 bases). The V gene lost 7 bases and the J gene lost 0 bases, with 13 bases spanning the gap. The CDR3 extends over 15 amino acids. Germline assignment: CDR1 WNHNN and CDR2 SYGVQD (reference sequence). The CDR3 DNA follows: TGCGCCAGCACTGGACAGACATTAGCCAAAAACATTCAGTACTTC. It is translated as CASTGQTLAKNIQYF.

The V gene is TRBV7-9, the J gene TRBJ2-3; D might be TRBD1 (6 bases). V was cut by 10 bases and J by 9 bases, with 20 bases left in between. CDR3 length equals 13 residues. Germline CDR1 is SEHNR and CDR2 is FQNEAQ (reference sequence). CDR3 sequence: CATFRGGSGTQYF. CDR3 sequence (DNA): TGTGCCACCTTTCGTGGGGGCTCGGGGACGCAGTATTTT.

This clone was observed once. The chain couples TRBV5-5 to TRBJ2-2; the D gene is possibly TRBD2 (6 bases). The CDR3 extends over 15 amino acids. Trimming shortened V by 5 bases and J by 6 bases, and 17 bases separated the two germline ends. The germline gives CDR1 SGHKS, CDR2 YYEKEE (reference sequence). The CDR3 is CASSPAGSLAGELFF. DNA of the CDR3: TGTGCCAGCAGTCCCGCCGGGAGCTTAGCCGGGGAGCTGTTTTTT.

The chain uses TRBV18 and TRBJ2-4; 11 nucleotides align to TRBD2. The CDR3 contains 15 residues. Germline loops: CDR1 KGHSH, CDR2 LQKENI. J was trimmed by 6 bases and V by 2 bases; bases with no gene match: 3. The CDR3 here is CASSPKLAGGNIQYF. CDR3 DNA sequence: TGTGCCAGCTCACCAAAGCTAGCGGGGGGAAACATTCAGTACTTC.

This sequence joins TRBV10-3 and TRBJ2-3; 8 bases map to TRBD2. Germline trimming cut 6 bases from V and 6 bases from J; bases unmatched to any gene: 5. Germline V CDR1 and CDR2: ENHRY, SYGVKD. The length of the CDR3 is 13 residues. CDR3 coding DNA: TGTGCCATCAGCGGACTAGCAAGTGATACGCAGTATTTT. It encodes CAISGLASDTQYF.

The CDR3, as DNA: TGTGCCAGCAGCTTATCAGGACTAGCCCTCAATGAGCAGTTCTTC. It codes for CASSLSGLALNEQFF. The V and J genes are TRBV11-2 and TRBJ2-1; TRBD2 aligns across 8 bases. CDR1 SGHAT and CDR2 FQNNGV come from the germline V gene. V was clipped by 2 bases and J by 6 bases; unmatched bases: 6. The CDR3 runs 15 residues.

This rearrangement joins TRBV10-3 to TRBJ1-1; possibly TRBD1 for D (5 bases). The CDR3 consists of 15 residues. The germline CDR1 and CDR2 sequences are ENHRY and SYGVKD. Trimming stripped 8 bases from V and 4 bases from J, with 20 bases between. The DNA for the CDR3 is TGTGCCATCGTCGGGACCCAGGGATCGAGCACTGAAGCTTTCTTT. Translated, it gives CAIVGTQGSSTEAFF.

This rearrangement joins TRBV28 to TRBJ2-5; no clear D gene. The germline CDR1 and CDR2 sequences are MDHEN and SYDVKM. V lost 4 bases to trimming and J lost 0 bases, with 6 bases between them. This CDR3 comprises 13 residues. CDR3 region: CASSYLNQETQYF. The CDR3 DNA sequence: TGTGCCAGCAGTTACTTAAACCAAGAGACCCAGTACTTC.

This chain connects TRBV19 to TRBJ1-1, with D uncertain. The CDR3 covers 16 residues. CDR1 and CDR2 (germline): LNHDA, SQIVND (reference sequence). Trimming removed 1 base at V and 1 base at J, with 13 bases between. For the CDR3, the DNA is TGTGCCAGTAGTATAGCCCACTACGACGGGAACACTGAAGCTTTCTTT. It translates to CASSIAHYDGNTEAFF. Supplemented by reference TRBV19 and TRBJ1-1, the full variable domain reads DGGITQSPKYLFRKEGQNVTLSCEQNLNHDAMYWYRQDPGQGLRLIYYSQIVNDFQKGDIAEGYSVSREKKESFPLTVTSAQKNPTAFYLCASSIAHYDGNTEAFFGQGTRLTVV.

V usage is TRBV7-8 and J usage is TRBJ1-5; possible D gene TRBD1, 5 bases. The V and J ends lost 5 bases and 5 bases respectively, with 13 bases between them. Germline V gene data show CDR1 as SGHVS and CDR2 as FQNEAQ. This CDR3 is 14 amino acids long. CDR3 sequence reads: CASSPRDAYQPQHF. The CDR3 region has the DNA TGTGCCAGCAGCCCCAGGGACGCATATCAGCCCCAGCATTTT.

CDR3 protein: CASSSRIRGGNSPLHF. For the CDR3, the DNA is TGTGCCAGCAGTTCTCGTATCAGAGGGGGAAATTCACCCCTCCACTTT. V gene TRBV28 combines with J gene TRBJ1-6; a weak D match, TRBD1 (6 bases). This CDR3 is 16 amino acids long. Deletions cut 4 bases from V and 7 bases from J, with 17 bases between. CDR1 is MDHEN and CDR2 is SYDVKM in the germline V gene.

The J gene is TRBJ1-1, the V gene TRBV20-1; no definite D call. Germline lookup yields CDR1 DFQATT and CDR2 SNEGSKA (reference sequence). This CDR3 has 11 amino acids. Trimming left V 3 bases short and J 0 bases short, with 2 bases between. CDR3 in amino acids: CSASLNTEAFF. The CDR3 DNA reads TGCAGTGCTAGTCTGAACACTGAAGCTTTCTTT.

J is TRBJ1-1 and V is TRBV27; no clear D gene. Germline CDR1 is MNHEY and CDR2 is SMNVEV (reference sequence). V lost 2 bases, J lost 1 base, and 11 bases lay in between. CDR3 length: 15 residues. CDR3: CASSLNWQTNTEAFF. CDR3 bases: TGTGCCAGCAGTTTAAACTGGCAGACGAACACTGAAGCTTTCTTT.